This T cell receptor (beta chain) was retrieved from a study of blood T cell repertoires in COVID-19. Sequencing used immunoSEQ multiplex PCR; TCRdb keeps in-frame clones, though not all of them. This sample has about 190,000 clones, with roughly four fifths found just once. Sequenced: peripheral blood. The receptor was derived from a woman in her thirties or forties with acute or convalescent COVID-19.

CDR3 nucleotides: TGCGCCAGCAGCCAAGGCCGGGGGGGCAGGGAGGATGAGCAGTTCTTC. This gives the protein CASSQGRGGREDEQFF. The V call is TRBV4-1, the J call TRBJ2-1; TRBD2 matches at 8 bases. J was trimmed by 8 bases and V by 1 base; bases with no gene match: 10. The CDR3 length is 16 residues. Germline V gene data show CDR1 as MGHRA and CDR2 as YSYEKL.